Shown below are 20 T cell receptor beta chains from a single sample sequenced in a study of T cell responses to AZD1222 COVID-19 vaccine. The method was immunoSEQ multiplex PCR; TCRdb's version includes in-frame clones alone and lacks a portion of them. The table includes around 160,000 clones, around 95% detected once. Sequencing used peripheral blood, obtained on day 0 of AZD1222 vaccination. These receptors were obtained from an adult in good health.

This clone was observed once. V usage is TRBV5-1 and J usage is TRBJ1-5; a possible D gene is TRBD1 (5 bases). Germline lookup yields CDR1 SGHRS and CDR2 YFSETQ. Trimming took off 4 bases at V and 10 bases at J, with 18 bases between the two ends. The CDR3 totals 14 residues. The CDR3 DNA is TGCGCCAGCAGCGCCGGGGCAGCCGACGATCCCCAGCATTTT. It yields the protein CASSAGAADDPQHF.

Here the CDR3 reads CASSRIPGHSEWGNYGYTF. The DNA of the CDR3 is TGCGCCAGCAGCCGAATCCCGGGACATTCAGAGTGGGGCAACTATGGCTACACCTTC. The chain couples TRBV4-1 to TRBJ1-2, with D possibly being TRBD1 (6 bases). The CDR3 length is 19 residues. The germline V and J ends were trimmed by 4 bases and 2 bases, with 26 bases remaining between them. Looked up from germline, CDR1 is MGHRA and CDR2 is YSYEKL.

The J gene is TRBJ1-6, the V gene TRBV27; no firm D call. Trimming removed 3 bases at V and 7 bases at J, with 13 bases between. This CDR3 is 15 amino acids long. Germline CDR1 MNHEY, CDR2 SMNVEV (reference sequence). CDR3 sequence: CASSLEETANSPLHF. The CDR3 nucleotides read TGTGCCAGCAGTTTGGAGGAGACGGCAAATTCACCCCTCCACTTT.

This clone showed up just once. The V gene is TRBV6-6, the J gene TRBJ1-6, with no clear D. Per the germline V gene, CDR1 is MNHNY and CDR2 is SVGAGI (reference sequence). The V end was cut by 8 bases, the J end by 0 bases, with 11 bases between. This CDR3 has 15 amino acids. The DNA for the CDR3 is TGTGCCAGCGGCCGAGAAAGCTCCTATAATTCACCCCTCCACTTT. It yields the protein CASGRESSYNSPLHF.

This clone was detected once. CDR3 loop: CASSLFGGGYGYTF. DNA for the CDR3: TGTGCCAGCAGCCTGTTCGGGGGAGGCTATGGCTACACCTTC. This chain uses TRBV3-1 (or the pseudogene TRBV3-2) with TRBJ1-2; D might be TRBD1 (5 bases). Deletions cut 4 bases from V and 4 bases from J, with 13 bases between. This CDR3 contains 14 residues. CDR1 and CDR2 from the germline V gene are LGHDT and YNNKEL (reference sequence).

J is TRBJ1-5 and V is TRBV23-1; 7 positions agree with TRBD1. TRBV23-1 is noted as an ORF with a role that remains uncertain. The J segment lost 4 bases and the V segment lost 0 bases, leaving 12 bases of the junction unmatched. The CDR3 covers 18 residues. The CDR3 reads CASSQSFSETGKNQPQHF. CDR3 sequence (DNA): TGCGCCAGCAGTCAATCGTTTTCCGAGACAGGGAAGAATCAGCCCCAGCATTTT.

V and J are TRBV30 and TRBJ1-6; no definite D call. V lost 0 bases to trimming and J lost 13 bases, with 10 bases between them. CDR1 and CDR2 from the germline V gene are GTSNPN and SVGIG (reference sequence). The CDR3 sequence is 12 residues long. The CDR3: CAWSVVSRPLHF. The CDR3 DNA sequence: TGTGCCTGGAGTGTAGTGAGCCGTCCCCTCCACTTT.

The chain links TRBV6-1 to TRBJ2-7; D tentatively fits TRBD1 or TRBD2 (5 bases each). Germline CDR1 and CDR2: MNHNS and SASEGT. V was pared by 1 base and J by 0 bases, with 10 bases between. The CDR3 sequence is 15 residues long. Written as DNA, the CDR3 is TGTGCCAGCAGTGAAGTTGGGGGTGCCTCCTACGAGCAGTACTTC. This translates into CASSEVGGASYEQYF.

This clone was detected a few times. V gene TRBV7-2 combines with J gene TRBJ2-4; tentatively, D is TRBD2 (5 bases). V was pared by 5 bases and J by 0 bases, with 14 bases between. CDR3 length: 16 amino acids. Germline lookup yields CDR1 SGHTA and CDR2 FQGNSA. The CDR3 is CASSLDYALAKNIQYF. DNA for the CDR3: TGTGCCAGCAGCCTCGACTACGCTCTAGCCAAAAACATTCAGTACTTC.

CDR3 amino acids: CAISERVGAGELFF. CDR3 coding DNA: TGTGCCATCAGTGAGAGGGTGGGTGCCGGGGAGCTGTTTTTT. The rearrangement joins TRBV10-3 to TRBJ2-2; unclear D gene. The CDR3 length is 14 residues. CDR1 is ENHRY and CDR2 is SYGVKD in the germline V gene. V shed 2 bases and J shed 6 bases, with 10 bases lying between them.

DNA for the CDR3: TGTGCCAGCACCCAGCGGTTCACAGATACGCAGTATTTT. Amino acids: CASTQRFTDTQYF. The J gene is TRBJ2-3, the V gene TRBV27; possible D gene TRBD2, 5 bases. Deletions cut 7 bases from V and 2 bases from J, with 10 bases between. The CDR3 is 13 amino acids. Per germline, CDR1 MNHEY and CDR2 SMNVEV (reference sequence).

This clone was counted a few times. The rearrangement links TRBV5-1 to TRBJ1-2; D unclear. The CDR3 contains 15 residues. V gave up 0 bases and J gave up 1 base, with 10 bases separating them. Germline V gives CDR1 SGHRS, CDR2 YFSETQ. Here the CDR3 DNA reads TGCGCCAGCAGCTTGGCGGGATTTGGTAACTATGGCTACACCTTC. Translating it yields CASSLAGFGNYGYTF.

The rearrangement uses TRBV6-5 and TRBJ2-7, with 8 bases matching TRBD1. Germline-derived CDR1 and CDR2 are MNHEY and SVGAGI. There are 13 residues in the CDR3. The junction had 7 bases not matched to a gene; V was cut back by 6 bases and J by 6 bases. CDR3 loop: CASRVDRVGEQYF. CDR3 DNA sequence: TGTGCCAGCAGGGTGGACAGGGTGGGCGAGCAGTACTTC.

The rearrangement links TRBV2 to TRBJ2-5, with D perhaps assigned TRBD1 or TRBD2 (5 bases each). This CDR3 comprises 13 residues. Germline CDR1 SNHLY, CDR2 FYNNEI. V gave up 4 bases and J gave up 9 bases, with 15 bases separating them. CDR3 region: CASSAVLSGPQYF. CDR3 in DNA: TGTGCCAGCAGTGCGGTCCTGTCGGGGCCCCAGTACTTC.

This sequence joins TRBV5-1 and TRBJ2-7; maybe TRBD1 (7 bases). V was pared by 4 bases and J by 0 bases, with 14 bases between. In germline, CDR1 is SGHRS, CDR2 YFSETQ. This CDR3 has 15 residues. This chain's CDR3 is CASSTTGEDSYEQYF. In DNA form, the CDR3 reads TGCGCCAGCAGCACCACAGGGGAGGACTCCTACGAGCAGTACTTC.

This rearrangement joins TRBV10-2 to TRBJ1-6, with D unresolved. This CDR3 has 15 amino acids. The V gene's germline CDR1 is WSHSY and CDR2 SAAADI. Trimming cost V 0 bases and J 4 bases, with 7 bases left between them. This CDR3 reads CASSESTPYNSPLHF. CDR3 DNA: TGCGCCAGCAGTGAGTCGACCCCATATAATTCACCCCTCCACTTT.

As DNA, the CDR3 is TGTGCCAGTCGCCGGAGGGGGCGCGGCCCTGATGGCTACACCTTC. Its translation is CASRRRGRGPDGYTF. The V gene is TRBV6-5, the J gene TRBJ1-2, with 7 bases aligning to TRBD1. V shed 9 bases and J 6 bases; nucleotides not matched to a gene: 16. The germline CDR1 and CDR2 sequences are MNHEY and SVGAGI. The CDR3 runs 15 residues.

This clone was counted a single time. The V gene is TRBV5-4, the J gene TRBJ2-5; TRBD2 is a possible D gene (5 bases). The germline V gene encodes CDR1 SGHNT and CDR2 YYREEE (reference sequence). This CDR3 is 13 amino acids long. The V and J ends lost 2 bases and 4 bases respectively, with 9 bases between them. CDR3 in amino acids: CASSLLEGETQYF. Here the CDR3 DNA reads TGTGCCAGCAGCTTACTAGAAGGAGAGACCCAGTACTTC. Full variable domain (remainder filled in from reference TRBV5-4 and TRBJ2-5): ETGVTQSPTHLIKTRGQQVTLRCSSQSGHNTVSWYQQALGQGPQFIFQYYREEENGRGNFPPRFSGLQFPNYSSELNVNALELDDSALYLCASSLLEGETQYFGPGTRLLVL.

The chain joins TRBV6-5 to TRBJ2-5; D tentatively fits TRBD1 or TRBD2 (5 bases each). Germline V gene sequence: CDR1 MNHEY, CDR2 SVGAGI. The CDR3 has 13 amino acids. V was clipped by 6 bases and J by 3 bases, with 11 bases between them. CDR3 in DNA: TGTGCCAGCAGGCCGGGGCTTAAAGAGACCCAGTACTTC. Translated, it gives CASRPGLKETQYF.

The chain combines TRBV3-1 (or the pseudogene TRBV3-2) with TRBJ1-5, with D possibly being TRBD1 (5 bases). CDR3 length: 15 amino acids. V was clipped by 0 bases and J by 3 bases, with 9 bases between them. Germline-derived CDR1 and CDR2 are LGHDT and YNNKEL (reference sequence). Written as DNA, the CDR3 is TGTGCCAGCAGCCAAGACGGGACCTACAATCAGCCCCAGCATTTT. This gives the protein CASSQDGTYNQPQHF.